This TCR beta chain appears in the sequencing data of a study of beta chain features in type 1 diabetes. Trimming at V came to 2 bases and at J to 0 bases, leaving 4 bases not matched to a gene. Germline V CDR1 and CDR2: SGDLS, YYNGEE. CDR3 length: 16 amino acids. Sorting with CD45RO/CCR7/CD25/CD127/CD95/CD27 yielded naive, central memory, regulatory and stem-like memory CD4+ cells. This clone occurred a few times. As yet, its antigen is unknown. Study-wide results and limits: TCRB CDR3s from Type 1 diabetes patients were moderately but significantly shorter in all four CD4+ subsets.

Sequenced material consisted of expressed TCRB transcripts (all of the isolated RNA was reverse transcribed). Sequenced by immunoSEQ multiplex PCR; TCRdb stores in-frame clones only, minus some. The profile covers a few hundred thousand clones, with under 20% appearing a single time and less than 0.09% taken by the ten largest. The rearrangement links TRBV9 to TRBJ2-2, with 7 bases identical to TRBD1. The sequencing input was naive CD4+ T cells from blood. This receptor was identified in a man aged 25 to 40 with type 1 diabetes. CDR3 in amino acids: CASSVTGTANTGELFF. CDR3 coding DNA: TGTGCCAGCAGCGTGACCGGGACAGCGAACACCGGGGAGCTGTTTTTT.